These 25 T cell receptor beta chains originate from one sample sequenced in a study of patients and donors after allogeneic stem cell transplantation. A single record per CDR3 protein comes from TCRdb applying MiXCR to the RT-PCR reads. The data contain around 200,000 distinct CDR3 sequences, roughly 38% of them singletons. The sample taken for sequencing was blood, either unsorted or a sorted T cell fraction (not recorded which). The receptors here all came from a human donor who was either an allogeneic HSCT recipient or a stem cell or donor lymphocyte infusion donor (not recorded which). It is not recorded whose cells these are; they may come from a transplant donor.

This clonotype was observed a few times. The rearrangement joins TRBV27 to TRBJ2-1; 9 bases are shared with TRBD1. Trimming removed 5 bases from V and 4 bases from J; junction bases left unmatched: 6. CDR1 and CDR2 from the germline V gene are MNHEY and SMNVEV (reference sequence). CDR3 size: 15 residues. CDR3 sequence: CASSQNRGQYNEQFF. The CDR3 region has the DNA TGTGCCAGCAGTCAAAACAGGGGGCAATACAATGAGCAGTTCTTC.

V gene TRBV12-3 or TRBV12-4 combines with J gene TRBJ2-3; D not resolved. Trimming took off 5 bases at V and 5 bases at J, with 11 bases between the two ends. This CDR3 contains 13 residues. The CDR3 DNA is TGTGCCAGCAGTCCCCTTAGTCAAGATACGCAGTATTTT. Its protein is CASSPLSQDTQYF.

This chain connects TRBV27 to TRBJ1-1; D is ambiguous. Germline V CDR1 and CDR2: MNHEY, SMNVEV (reference sequence). Trimming pared 2 bases from V and 1 base from J, leaving 20 bases between. This CDR3 is built from 18 residues. The CDR3 loop reads CASSLQQRRGERNTEAFF. In nucleotides, the CDR3 is TGTGCCAGCAGTTTACAACAACGGCGTGGGGAGAGGAACACTGAAGCTTTCTTT.

CDR3 sequence reads: CSALNRGGNEKLFF. CDR3 sequence (DNA): TGCAGCGCCTTGAATAGGGGGGGTAATGAAAAACTGTTTTTT. The V call is TRBV29-1, the J call TRBJ1-4, with D possibly being TRBD1 (6 bases). The germline CDR1 and CDR2 sequences are SQVTM and ANQGSEA. Trimming removed 7 bases at V and 4 bases at J, with 16 bases between. The CDR3 extends over 14 amino acids.

This clonotype was seen a few times. V is TRBV7-9 and J is TRBJ1-6; D remains unclear. The length of the CDR3 is 15 residues. Germline CDR1 SEHNR, CDR2 FQNEAQ (reference sequence). Trimming removed 0 bases from V and 7 bases from J, with 10 bases in between. CDR3 sequence (DNA): TGTGCCAGCAGCTTAGCCGGTTACGGAAATTCACCCCTCCACTTT. Translated, it gives CASSLAGYGNSPLHF.

The CDR3 protein is CASSVSGVDREKLFF. The CDR3 coding sequence is TGTGCCAGCAGCGTTTCAGGGGTGGATCGTGAAAAACTGTTTTTT. The chain couples TRBV7-6 to TRBJ1-4, with D perhaps matching TRBD1 (6 bases). Germline V gene sequence: CDR1 SGHVS, CDR2 FNYEAQ. The CDR3 spans 15 residues. Trimming took 5 bases from V and 7 from J, leaving 17 bases between them.

This clonotype was detected only a few times. The rearrangement links TRBV5-1 to TRBJ2-7, with D maybe TRBD1 (5 bases). Germline V lookup: CDR1 SGHRS, CDR2 YFSETQ. V lost 0 bases and J lost 6, with 10 bases in between. The CDR3 extends over 13 amino acids. The CDR3 reads CASSLEGEGEQYF. As DNA, the CDR3 is TGCGCCAGCAGCTTGGAAGGGGAAGGCGAGCAGTACTTC. The variable domain in full, completed from reference TRBV5-1 and TRBJ2-7, reads KAGVTQTPRYLIKTRGQQVTLSCSPISGHRSVSWYQQTPGQGLQFLFEYFSETQRNKGNFPGRFSGRQFSNSRSEMNVSTLELGDSALYLCASSLEGEGEQYFGPGTRLTVT.

This chain connects TRBV4-2 to TRBJ1-1; 7 nucleotides agree with TRBD1. Trimming at V came to 1 base and at J to 1 base, leaving 3 bases not matched to a gene. The germline CDR1 and CDR2 sequences are LGHNA and YNFKEQ. This CDR3 is built from 15 residues. For the CDR3, the DNA is TGTGCCAGCAGCCAAGTACAGGGGCAGAACACTGAAGCTTTCTTT. The encoded protein is CASSQVQGQNTEAFF.

This clonotype turned up a few times. V and J are TRBV27 and TRBJ1-5; D gene ambiguous. Per germline, CDR1 MNHEY and CDR2 SMNVEV (reference sequence). CDR3 size: 15 residues. V gave up 5 bases and J gave up 0 bases, with 11 bases separating them. Here the CDR3 reads CASSGSRYSNQPQHF. DNA for the CDR3: TGTGCCAGCAGTGGGAGTCGTTATAGCAATCAGCCCCAGCATTTT.

The chain recombines TRBV6-6 with TRBJ2-1, with D maybe TRBD2 (6 bases). CDR1 is MNHNY, CDR2 SVGAGI, per germline (reference sequence). With 0 bases removed from V and 4 bases from J, the gap between germline ends came to 10 bases. There are 15 residues in the CDR3. CDR3 in DNA: TGTGCCAGCAGTTACTCCGGGAGCGGTTACAATGAGCAGTTCTTC. Translating gives CASSYSGSGYNEQFF.

V usage is TRBV6-6 and J usage is TRBJ2-7; D ambiguous. Trimming removed 1 base at V and 0 bases at J, with 10 bases between. CDR3 length: 15 residues. The V gene's germline CDR1 is MNHNY and CDR2 SVGAGI (reference sequence). The CDR3 reads CASSYFSVGSYEQYF. Here the CDR3 DNA reads TGTGCCAGCAGTTACTTTTCGGTGGGCTCCTACGAGCAGTACTTC.

This sequence joins TRBV3-1 and TRBJ1-2, with a possible D match to TRBD1 (6 bases). Germline assignment: CDR1 LGHDT and CDR2 YNNKEL (reference sequence). The CDR3 contains 15 residues. The germline V and J ends were trimmed by 5 bases and 6 bases, with 19 bases remaining between them. CDR3 bases: TGTGCCAGCAGCGCCCCCAACGGGGGCGCGAATGGCTACACCTTC. Translation: CASSAPNGGANGYTF.

The table lists this clonotype with a few counts. The chain uses TRBV5-6 and TRBJ1-2, with no clear D. CDR1 and CDR2 from the germline V gene are SGHDT and YYEEEE. The CDR3 has 15 amino acids. Trimming removed 3 bases from V and 5 bases from J, with 17 bases in between. The CDR3, as DNA: TGTGCCAGCAGCTCCGGACTCCTAGCAGTGTATGGCTACACCTTC. Translated, it gives CASSSGLLAVYGYTF.

This clonotype was counted between two and nine times. The rearrangement links TRBV20-1 to TRBJ1-5; D is unresolved. The CDR3 covers 13 residues. V was pared by 5 bases and J by 7 bases, with 15 bases between. From germline, CDR1 is DFQATT and CDR2 SNEGSKA (reference sequence). CDR3 DNA sequence: TGCAGTGCTCATAGACGGATTGAGCAGCCCCAGCATTTT. This codes for CSAHRRIEQPQHF.

The rearrangement joins TRBV20-1 to TRBJ1-1; D unclear. The CDR3 is 13 residues long. Germline CDR1 reads DFQATT; CDR2 reads SNEGSKA (reference sequence). Trimming stripped 1 base from V and 6 bases from J, with 12 bases between. The CDR3 protein is CSARGFGYAEAFF. In nucleotides, the CDR3 is TGCAGTGCTAGAGGGTTCGGATACGCTGAAGCTTTCTTT.

This clonotype has just a few counts. The rearrangement uses TRBV24-1 and TRBJ1-5, with D maybe TRBD1 (6 bases). V lost 4 bases and J lost 0, with 9 bases in between. CDR1 and CDR2 from the germline V gene are KGHDR and SFDVKD. The CDR3 loop spans 15 amino acids. The CDR3 region is CATSEGTYSNQPQHF. The DNA of the CDR3 is TGTGCCACCAGTGAAGGGACATATAGCAATCAGCCCCAGCATTTT.

The chain is built from TRBV5-1 and TRBJ2-1; 9 bases align to TRBD1. The CDR3 is 13 residues long. Germline values: CDR1 SGHRS, CDR2 YFSETQ. Trimming removed 7 bases from V and 5 bases from J; junction bases left unmatched: 4. Written as DNA, the CDR3 is TGCGCCAGCCGGGACAGGGACCACAATGAGCAGTTCTTC. Protein sequence: CASRDRDHNEQFF.

The chain joins TRBV29-1 to TRBJ2-7, with D maybe TRBD1 (5 bases). The CDR3 loop spans 12 amino acids. Germline assignment: CDR1 SQVTM and CDR2 ANQGSEA. Trimming stripped 2 bases from V and 2 bases from J, with 7 bases between. The CDR3 DNA sequence: TGCAGCGTTGAAAACAGGACCTACGAGCAGTACTTC. Its translation is CSVENRTYEQYF.

This chain links TRBV6-2 or TRBV6-3 with TRBJ2-4, with D uncertain. V dropped 7 bases and J dropped 7 bases, with 8 bases sitting between them. This CDR3 region has 11 residues. The V gene's germline CDR1 is MNHEY and CDR2 SVGEGT. CDR3 nucleotide sequence: TGTGCCAGCACCCACGGGAACATTCAGTACTTC. It specifies CASTHGNIQYF.

The chain has TRBV27 and TRBJ1-2; possibly TRBD1 for D (5 bases). The V end was cut by 2 bases, the J end by 8 bases, with 12 bases between. Germline loops: CDR1 MNHEY, CDR2 SMNVEV (reference sequence). This CDR3 spans 13 amino acids. CDR3 residues: CASSLHRRDGYTF. The CDR3 nucleotides are TGTGCCAGCAGTTTACACCGCAGGGACGGCTACACCTTC.

This chain uses TRBV4-1 with TRBJ2-5; D possibly matches TRBD1 or TRBD2 (5 bases each). V lost 0 bases and J 5 bases, leaving 16 bases between the germline ends. This CDR3 comprises 16 residues. Germline CDR1 and CDR2: MGHRA and YSYEKL. The CDR3 region is CASSQDLGALSETQYF. The CDR3 DNA follows: TGCGCCAGCAGCCAAGATCTCGGGGCTCTAAGTGAGACCCAGTACTTC.

The chain has TRBV12-3 or TRBV12-4 and TRBJ1-1, with unresolved D. The CDR3 spans 11 residues. Trimming took off 6 bases at V and 6 bases at J, with 8 bases between the two ends. CDR3 DNA: TGTGCCAGCAGCCAGACTTCTGAAGCTTTCTTT. Translated: CASSQTSEAFF.

The chain carries TRBV7-9 and TRBJ1-3, with a tentative D call TRBD1 (5 bases). This CDR3 spans 18 amino acids. Germline loops: CDR1 SEHNR, CDR2 FQNEAQ (reference sequence). V lost 2 bases to trimming and J lost 0 bases, with 17 bases between them. The CDR3 reads CASSLSAGRVSSGNTIYF. CDR3 nucleotides: TGTGCCAGCAGCTTATCGGCGGGCAGGGTGAGCTCTGGAAACACCATATATTTT.

This clonotype was seen a handful of times. V is TRBV5-1 and J is TRBJ1-2; TRBD1 is a possible D gene (5 bases). Germline V lookup: CDR1 SGHRS, CDR2 YFSETQ. This CDR3 is built from 14 residues. V lost 2 bases to trimming and J lost 4 bases, with 12 bases between them. The CDR3 region has the DNA TGCGCCAGCAGCTTTGAGGGGAGAACCTATGGCTACACCTTC. Translation: CASSFEGRTYGYTF.

J is TRBJ2-3 and V is TRBV4-1, with TRBD1 matching over 7 bases. CDR3 length: 16 residues. V shed 4 bases and J 0 bases; nucleotides not matched to a gene: 7. CDR1 and CDR2 (germline): MGHRA, YSYEKL. CDR3 DNA sequence: TGCGCCAGCAGCCCCTCGACAGGGAAAAGCACAGATACGCAGTATTTT. This encodes CASSPSTGKSTDTQYF.